The clone carrying this T cell receptor beta chain was detected many times. This sample was included in a study of shared clonotypes between healthy human individuals. The germline CDR1 and CDR2 sequences are SGHRS and YFSETQ. V shed 2 bases and J shed 2 bases, with 7 bases lying between them. The CDR3 covers 14 residues. Sequencing used immunoSEQ multiplex PCR; TCRdb keeps in-frame clones, though not all of them. In the table there are 2 million to 2.5 million clones, around 93% of which are singletons. V and J are TRBV5-1 and TRBJ2-2; D unclear. Sequencing was done on a sample of naive CD4+ T cells from PBMCs. Sample subset: CD45RA+ positively selected. This receptor was identified in a man aged 18-30 years in good health. Some clones in this sample may be carry-over from other donors' samples. The CDR3 DNA is TGCGCCAGCAGCTTCAGGCTTAACACCGGGGAGCTGTTTTTT. Amino acids: CASSFRLNTGELFF.